Given below is one TCR beta chain in context. The entry originates in a study of technical replicates of blood from several donors. Sequencing was performed with immunoSEQ multiplex PCR; in TCRdb, only in-frame clones are kept and a portion is missing. Here the sample spans about 84,000 clones, 95% to 98% being singletons. V lost 8 bases and J 5 bases, leaving 16 bases between the germline ends. CDR3 length equals 14 residues. The germline V gene encodes CDR1 MDHEN and CDR2 SYDVKM. Sequenced: T cells isolated from PBMCs. This TCR was sampled from a human donor in good health. This chain uses TRBV28 with TRBJ2-1; perhaps TRBD1 as D (6 bases). CDR3 amino acids: CASLSGTTDNEQFF. The CDR3, as DNA: TGTGCCAGCCTTTCCGGGACAACCGACAATGAGCAGTTCTTC. Supplemented by reference TRBV28 and TRBJ2-1, the full variable domain reads DVKVTQSSRYLVKRTGEKVFLECVQDMDHENMFWYRQDPGLGLRLIYFSYDVKMKEKGDIPEGYSVSREKKERFSLILESASTNQTSMYLCASLSGTTDNEQFFGPGTRLTVL.